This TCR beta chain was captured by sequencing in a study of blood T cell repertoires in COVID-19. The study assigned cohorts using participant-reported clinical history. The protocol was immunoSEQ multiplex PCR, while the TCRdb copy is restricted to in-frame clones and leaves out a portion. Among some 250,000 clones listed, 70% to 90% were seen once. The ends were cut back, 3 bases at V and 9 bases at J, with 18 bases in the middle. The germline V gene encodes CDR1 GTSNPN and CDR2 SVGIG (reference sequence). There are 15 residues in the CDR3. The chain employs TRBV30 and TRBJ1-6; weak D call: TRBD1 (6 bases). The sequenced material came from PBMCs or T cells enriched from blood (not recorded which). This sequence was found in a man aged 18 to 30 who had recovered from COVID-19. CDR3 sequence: CAWRPAPGESSPLHF. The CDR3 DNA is TGTGCCTGGAGGCCCGCCCCAGGGGAGAGTTCACCCCTCCACTTT.